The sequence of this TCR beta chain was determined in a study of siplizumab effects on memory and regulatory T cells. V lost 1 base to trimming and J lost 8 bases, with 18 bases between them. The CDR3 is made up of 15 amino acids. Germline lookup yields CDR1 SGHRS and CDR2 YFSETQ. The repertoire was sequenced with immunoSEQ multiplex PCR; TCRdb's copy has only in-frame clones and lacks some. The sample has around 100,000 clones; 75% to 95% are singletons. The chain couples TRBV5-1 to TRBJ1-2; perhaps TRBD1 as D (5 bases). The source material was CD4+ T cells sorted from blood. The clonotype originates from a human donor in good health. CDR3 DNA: TGCGCCAGCAGCTTGAGCTCTGGAGGGGCTCGAGGCTACACCTTC. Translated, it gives CASSLSSGGARGYTF.